Described below is a single T cell receptor (beta chain) sequence and its context. The antigen remains undetermined. The CDR3 sequence is 15 residues long. This record comes from a study of shared clonotypes between healthy human individuals. Overall study findings and caveats: Only blood was sampled, and tissue TCR repertoires likely differ from blood ones.

Generated by immunoSEQ multiplex PCR, the TCRdb table keeps only in-frame clones and is missing some. This table has over a million clones, around 78% appearing once. The receptor's source is a man aged 18 to 29 in good health. Some clones in this sample may be carry-over from other donors' samples. Material: memory CD4+ T cells from PBMCs. Subset described: CD45RA-negative fraction. V is TRBV21-1 and J is TRBJ2-7; the D call TRBD1 from the table was never checked on the DNA. TRBV21-1 is tagged as a pseudogene. The CDR3 here is CASSKYGQGANEQYF. The DNA for the CDR3 is TGTGCCAGCAGCAAATACGGACAGGGGGCGAACGAGCAGTACTTC.